Listed here are 4 T cell receptor beta chains from one sample, sequenced in a study of radiation and T cells in renal cell carcinoma. Method: immunoSEQ multiplex PCR; TCRdb's copy keeps in-frame clones and lacks some. The table has around 130,000 clones, about 88% seen once. As for time point: blood 2 weeks post-SBRT. Noted treatment: 15 Gy SBRT to primary tumor, nephrectomy 4 weeks later. The sequencing used blood, collected from a patient whose treatment included radiotherapy and nephrectomy. Every receptor here comes from a woman in her 70s with renal cell carcinoma.

Of note for this clone: The same CDR3 can be traced to other DNA sequences in this sample. The rearrangement links TRBV18 to TRBJ2-3; no definite D call. V shed 5 bases and J shed 2 bases, with 2 bases lying between them. Germline V gives CDR1 KGHSH, CDR2 LQKENI. This CDR3 is built from 11 residues. CDR3 in DNA: TGTGCCAGCTCAGACACAGATACGCAGTATTTT. This gives the protein CASSDTDTQYF.

The rearrangement uses TRBV6-1 and TRBJ1-1, with D perhaps TRBD1 (6 bases). Trimming removed 4 bases at V and 0 bases at J, with 12 bases between. The CDR3 consists of 15 residues. The germline V gene encodes CDR1 MNHNS and CDR2 SASEGT. CDR3 in amino acids: CASSVGQFMNTEAFF. CDR3 DNA: TGTGCCAGCAGTGTCGGACAGTTCATGAACACTGAAGCTTTCTTT.

V and J are TRBV7-2 and TRBJ1-5; D unresolved. The CDR3 totals 15 residues. The ends were cut back, 1 base at V and 4 bases at J, with 11 bases in the middle. Per germline, CDR1 SGHTA and CDR2 FQGNSA. CDR3 sequence reads: CASSLGGTGNQPQHF. In nucleotides, the CDR3 is TGTGCCAGCAGCTTAGGAGGTACGGGAAATCAGCCCCAGCATTTT. The full variable domain, completed using reference TRBV7-2 and TRBJ1-5, is GAGVSQSPSNKVTEKGKDVELRCDPISGHTALYWYRQSLGQGLEFLIYFQGNSAPDKSGLPSDRFSAERTGGSVSTLTIQRTQQEDSAVYLCASSLGGTGNQPQHFGDGTRLSIL.

This rearrangement joins TRBV5-1 to TRBJ1-4; a weak D match, TRBD1 (6 bases). Germline CDR1 and CDR2: SGHRS and YFSETQ. CDR3 length equals 14 residues. Trimming left V 4 bases short and J 8 bases short, with 15 bases between. Here the CDR3 reads CASSTTGRNEKLFF. The DNA of the CDR3 is TGCGCCAGCAGCACCACAGGGAGAAACGAAAAACTGTTTTTT.